One TCR beta chain is described in this entry. Its specificity is not known. Via MiXCR, TCRdb re-called the reads, giving one row per CDR3 protein. The sample lists 450,000 to 650,000 distinct CDR3 sequences; about 30% were seen once. The CDR3 has 14 amino acids. V was pared by 6 bases and J by 5 bases, with 9 bases of the junction left unmatched. Germline V gene data show CDR1 as DFQATT and CDR2 as SNEGSKA (reference sequence). These data originate in a study of T cell repertoires in cytomegalovirus infection. Study overall: Through public TCR beta signatures, both CMV infection and matching HLA type were indicated. General study findings and limits: Summed frequency of public TCR beta families distinguished CMV carriers with the relevant HLA. CMV-specific HLA-C-restricted TCR beta clonotypes dominated the ex vivo response.

The sequenced sample was PBMCs. The clonotype was recovered from a human donor in good health (CMV status not recorded). Some clones in this sample may be carry-over from other donors' samples. The J gene is TRBJ1-1, the V gene TRBV20-1; TRBD1 agrees at 10 bases. The CDR3 bases are TGCAGTGCCAACCGGGACAGGGGAAGGACTGAAGCTTTCTTT. Its translation is CSANRDRGRTEAFF.